A selection of T cell receptor beta chains follows, all from one sample in a study of shared clonotypes between healthy human individuals. Profiled with immunoSEQ multiplex PCR; TCRdb holds only in-frame clones, not every one. The table lists hundreds of thousands of clones, approximately 96% of them singletons. The sample comprised naive CD8+ T cells sorted from blood. The receptors were gathered from a woman under 40 in good health. Both conserved end residues are part of each CDR3. A D gene is named only where the DNA matches it firmly. The listing skips clone size in some rows; elsewhere it reads once, few, many or a size class.

j_call clone_size v_call d_call cdr3_nt cdr3_aa
TRBJ2-3 - TRBV6-5 TRBD2 TGTGCCAGCAGGTGGAGGGAGGGCGACGATACGCAGTATTTT CASRWREGDDTQYF
TRBJ1-6 - TRBV9 - TGTGCCTCCTCGGCGGGGGCCGATAATTCACCCCTCCACTTT CASSAGADNSPLHF
TRBJ2-2 once TRBV2 - TGTGCCAGCAGTCAGGGAAACACCGGGGAGCTGTTTTTT CASSQGNTGELFF
TRBJ1-2 - TRBV6-1 TRBD1 TGTGCCAGCCTGCCCGGGACAGGGGTTTATGGCTACACCTTC CASLPGTGVYGYTF
TRBJ2-1 - TRBV30 - TGTGCCTGGAGTGTAATGGGGTATGAGCAGTTCTTC CAWSVMGYEQFF
TRBJ1-2 - TRBV5-6 TRBD1 TGTGCCAGCAGCCAGACAGGGGACTATGGCTACACCTTC CASSQTGDYGYTF
TRBJ2-2 - TRBV7-2 TRBD1 TGTGCCAGCAGCCACATTTCAGGGGGTACGAACACCGGGGAGCTGTTTTTT CASSHISGGTNTGELFF
TRBJ2-1 - TRBV30 TRBD2 TGTGCCTGGAGTAGATTAGCGGGGGTCACCCCCTACAATGAGCAGTTCTTC CAWSRLAGVTPYNEQFF
TRBJ1-1 - TRBV27 - TGTGCCAGCAAAACAGGGATCACTGAAGCTTTCTTT CASKTGITEAFF
TRBJ2-1 - TRBV28 - TGTGCCAGCAGGGGGCATTCCTACAATGAGCAGTTCTTC CASRGHSYNEQFF
TRBJ2-1 - TRBV28 TRBD2 TGTGCCAGCAGTCTCACACTAGCGGGAGGGCCGGATGAGCAGTTCTTC CASSLTLAGGPDEQFF
TRBJ2-5 - TRBV6-1 TRBD2 TGTGCCAGCAGTGATACGAGCGGGAGGGCCGGTGGAGAGACCCAGTACTTC CASSDTSGRAGGETQYF
TRBJ1-5 - TRBV27 - TGTGCCAGCAGTTTATCGGGCGACTCCGGGGGGCCCCAGCATTTT CASSLSGDSGGPQHF
TRBJ1-2 - TRBV29-1 - TGCAGCGTTCCAGGCGGGGATGGCTACACCTTC CSVPGGDGYTF
TRBJ2-1 - TRBV7-9 - TGTGCCAGCACGCCTACGGACCCCGGAGGTACCTACAATGAGCAGTTCTTC CASTPTDPGGTYNEQFF
TRBJ2-3 - TRBV7-9 TRBD2 TGTGCCAGCTGGGGACTAGCGGCAGATACGCAGTATTTT CASWGLAADTQYF
TRBJ2-1 - TRBV28 TRBD2 TGTGCCAGCACCAGCGGGATCTCCCCCGACTACAATGAGCAGTTCTTC CASTSGISPDYNEQFF
TRBJ2-1 - TRBV9 - TGTGCCAGCTCCCGCGGCCTAGCGAATGAGCAGTTCTTC CASSRGLANEQFF
TRBJ2-7 - TRBV29-1 TRBD2 TGCAGCGCAGCGGGAGGGCCGTCCTACGAGCAGTACTTC CSAAGGPSYEQYF
TRBJ1-1 - TRBV4-1 - TGCGCCAGCAGCCAAGACAGGGGAAAAGCTTTCTTT CASSQDRGKAFF
TRBJ2-7 - TRBV27 - TGTGCCAGCAGTTTGGGAGTCGGAGGACCCTACGAGCAGTACTTC CASSLGVGGPYEQYF
TRBJ2-5 - TRBV15 TRBD1 TGTGCCACCAGCAAAGGCCCCAGGGGGCCGACGGTGGGGGGGACCCAGTACTTC CATSKGPRGPTVGGTQYF
TRBJ2-1 - TRBV29-1 TRBD2 TGCAGCGTTGAAGGCCTAGCGGGAGCTAATGAGCAGTTCTTC CSVEGLAGANEQFF
TRBJ1-5 - TRBV2 - TGTGCCAGCAGTGATTGGAGAGATAGCAATCAGCCCCAGCATTTT CASSDWRDSNQPQHF
TRBJ2-7 - TRBV2 - TGTGCCGGAGGACAGAGATCCTACGAGCAGTACTTC CAGGQRSYEQYF
TRBJ2-5 - TRBV6-6 - TGTGCCAGCAGGGGTGTGGACGGGGACGGGGAGACCCAGTACTTC CASRGVDGDGETQYF
TRBJ1-2 - TRBV9 - TGTGCCAGCAGTGCGACGGACAGTGGCTACACCTTC CASSATDSGYTF
TRBJ2-7 - TRBV28 - TGTGCCAGCAGCCCCCCCGGGACACCTACCTACGAGCAGTACTTC CASSPPGTPTYEQYF
TRBJ2-3 - TRBV28 - TGTGCCAGCAGTACCCGACAGGCTCCTAGCACAGATACGCAGTATTTT CASSTRQAPSTDTQYF
TRBJ1-5 - TRBV6-6 - TGTGCCAGCAGAAACAGGGACACGGAGGAGCCCCAGCATTTT CASRNRDTEEPQHF
TRBJ2-7 - TRBV6-1 TRBD1 TGTGCCAGCAGTGGACAGGGAGATATCTACGAGCAGTACTTC CASSGQGDIYEQYF
TRBJ2-7 - TRBV5-1 - TGCGCCAGCAGCTTAGGGAGTGGGGGACCCTACGAGCAGTACTTC CASSLGSGGPYEQYF
TRBJ2-1 - TRBV10-2 - TGCGCCAGCAGTGAGTCCCCGCTTTACAATGAGCAGTTCTTC CASSESPLYNEQFF
TRBJ2-1 - TRBV30 - TGTGCCTGGAGTGTAGGTCTATCCGGACCTTACAATGAGCAGTTCTTC CAWSVGLSGPYNEQFF
TRBJ2-5 - TRBV28 TRBD2 TGTGCCAGCAACTTAAGACTAGCGGGAGTTGGAGAGACCCAGTACTTC CASNLRLAGVGETQYF
TRBJ2-7 - TRBV5-6 - TGTGCCAGCAGCTTGGGGGGACTCGCTGGTAGGGAGCAGTACTTC CASSLGGLAGREQYF
TRBJ2-4 - TRBV29-1 - TGCAGCGTTGAACAGGGAAAAAACATTCAGTACTTC CSVEQGKNIQYF
TRBJ2-7 - TRBV4-1 - TGCGCCAGCAGCCAAGATAGCAGAGAGCAGTACTTC CASSQDSREQYF
TRBJ2-2 - TRBV6-4 - TGTGCCAGCAGTGGAACAGGGCCAACCGGGGAGCTGTTTTTT CASSGTGPTGELFF
TRBJ2-1 - TRBV28 TRBD2 TGTGCCAGCAGTTTACTGGAGGAAGGACTAGCGGGGGGCAATGAGCAGTTCTTC CASSLLEEGLAGGNEQFF
TRBJ2-3 - TRBV13 - TGTGCCAGCAGCTTAGGCGGGGGAGGTGACACAGATACGCAGTATTTT CASSLGGGGDTDTQYF
TRBJ2-7 - TRBV13 - TGTGCCAGCAGCTTAGGGACACACAGCTACGAGCAGTACTTC CASSLGTHSYEQYF